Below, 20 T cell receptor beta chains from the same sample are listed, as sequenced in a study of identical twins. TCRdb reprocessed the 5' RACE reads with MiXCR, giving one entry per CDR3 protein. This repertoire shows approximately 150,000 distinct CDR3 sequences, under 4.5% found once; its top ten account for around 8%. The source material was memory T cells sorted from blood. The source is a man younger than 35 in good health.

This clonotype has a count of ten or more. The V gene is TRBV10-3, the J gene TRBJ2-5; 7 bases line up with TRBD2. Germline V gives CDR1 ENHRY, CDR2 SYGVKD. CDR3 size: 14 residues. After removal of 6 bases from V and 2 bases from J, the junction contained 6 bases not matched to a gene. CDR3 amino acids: CAIRAAGVQETQYF. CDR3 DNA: TGTGCCATCAGGGCCGCGGGGGTACAAGAGACCCAGTACTTC.

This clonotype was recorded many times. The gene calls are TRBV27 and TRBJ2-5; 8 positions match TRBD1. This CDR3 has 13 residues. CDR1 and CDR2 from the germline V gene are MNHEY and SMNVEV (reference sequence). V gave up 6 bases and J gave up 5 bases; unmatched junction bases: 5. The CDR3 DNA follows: TGTGCCAGCAGCCACAGGGGGGAGGAGACCCAGTACTTC. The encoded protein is CASSHRGEETQYF.

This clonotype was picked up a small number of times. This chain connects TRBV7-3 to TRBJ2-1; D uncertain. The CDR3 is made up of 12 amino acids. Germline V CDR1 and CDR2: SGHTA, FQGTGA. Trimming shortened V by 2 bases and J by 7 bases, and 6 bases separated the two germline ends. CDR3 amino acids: CASSLSSNEQFF. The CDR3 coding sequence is TGTGCCAGCAGCTTATCCTCGAATGAGCAGTTCTTC. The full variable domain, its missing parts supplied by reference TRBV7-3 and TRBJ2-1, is GAGVSQTPSNKVTEKGKYVELRCDPISGHTALYWYRQSLGQGPEFLIYFQGTGAADDSGLPNDRFFAVRPEGSVSTLKIQRTERGDSAVYLCASSLSSNEQFFGPGTRLTVL.

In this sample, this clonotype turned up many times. CDR3 bases: TGTGCCAGCAGTACCGACAGGGGAGAGCAGTACGTC. It is translated as CASSTDRGEQYV. V is TRBV5-6 and J is TRBJ2-7; 8 bases fit TRBD1. J was trimmed by 7 bases and V by 5 bases; bases with no gene match: 5. The CDR3 consists of 12 residues. The germline V gene has CDR1 SGHDT and CDR2 YYEEEE.

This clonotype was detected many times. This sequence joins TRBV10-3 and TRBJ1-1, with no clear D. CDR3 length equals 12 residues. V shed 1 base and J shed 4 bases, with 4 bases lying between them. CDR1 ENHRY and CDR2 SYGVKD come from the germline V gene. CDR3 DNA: TGTGCCATCAGTGAGTTCTCCACTGAAGCTTTCTTT. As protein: CAISEFSTEAFF.

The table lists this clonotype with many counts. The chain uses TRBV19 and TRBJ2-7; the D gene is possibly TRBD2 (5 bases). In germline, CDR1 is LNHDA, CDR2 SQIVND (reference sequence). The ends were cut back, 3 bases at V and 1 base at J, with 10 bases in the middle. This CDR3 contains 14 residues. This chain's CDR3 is CASSIFAGSYEQYF. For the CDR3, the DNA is TGTGCCAGTAGTATTTTCGCGGGTTCCTACGAGCAGTACTTC. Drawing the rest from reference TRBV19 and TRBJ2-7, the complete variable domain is DGGITQSPKYLFRKEGQNVTLSCEQNLNHDAMYWYRQDPGQGLRLIYYSQIVNDFQKGDIAEGYSVSREKKESFPLTVTSAQKNPTAFYLCASSIFAGSYEQYFGPGTRLTVT.

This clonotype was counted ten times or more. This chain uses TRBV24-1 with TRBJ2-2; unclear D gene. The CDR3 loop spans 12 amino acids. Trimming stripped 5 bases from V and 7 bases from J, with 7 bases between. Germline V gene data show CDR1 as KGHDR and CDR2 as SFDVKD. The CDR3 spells CATSGVGGELFF. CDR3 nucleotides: TGTGCCACCAGTGGCGTCGGCGGGGAGCTGTTTTTT.

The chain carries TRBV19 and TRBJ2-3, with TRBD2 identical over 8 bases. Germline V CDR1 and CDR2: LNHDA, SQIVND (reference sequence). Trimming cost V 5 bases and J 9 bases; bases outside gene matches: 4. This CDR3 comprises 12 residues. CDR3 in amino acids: CASSFREGTQYF. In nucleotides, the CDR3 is TGTGCCAGTAGTTTCCGGGAGGGCACGCAGTATTTT.

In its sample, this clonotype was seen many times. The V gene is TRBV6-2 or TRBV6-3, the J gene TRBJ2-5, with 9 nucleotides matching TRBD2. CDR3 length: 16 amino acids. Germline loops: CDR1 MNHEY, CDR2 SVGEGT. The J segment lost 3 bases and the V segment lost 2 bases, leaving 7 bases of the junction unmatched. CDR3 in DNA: TGTGCCAGCAGTTACCTAGGGGGACTAGCCGAAGAGACCCAGTACTTC. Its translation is CASSYLGGLAEETQYF.

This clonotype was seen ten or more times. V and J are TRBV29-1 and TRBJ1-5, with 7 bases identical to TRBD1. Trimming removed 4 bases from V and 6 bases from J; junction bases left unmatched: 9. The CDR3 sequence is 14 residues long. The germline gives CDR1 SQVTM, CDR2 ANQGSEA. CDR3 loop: CSVAGEAGGQPQHF. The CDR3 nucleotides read TGCAGCGTTGCGGGTGAAGCAGGGGGTCAGCCCCAGCATTTT.

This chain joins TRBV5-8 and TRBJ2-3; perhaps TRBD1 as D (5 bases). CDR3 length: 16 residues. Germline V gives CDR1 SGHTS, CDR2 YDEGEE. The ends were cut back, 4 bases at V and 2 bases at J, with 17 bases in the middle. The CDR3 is CASSQSRAVLTDTQYF. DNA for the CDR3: TGTGCCAGCAGCCAGAGCAGGGCCGTTCTCACAGATACGCAGTATTTT.

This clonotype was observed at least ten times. CDR3 region: CACTPPLGGRTDTQYF. The CDR3 DNA sequence: TGTGCCTGCACCCCCCCGCTCGGGGGGCGGACAGATACGCAGTATTTT. V usage is TRBV6-1 and J usage is TRBJ2-3, with D perhaps TRBD2 (7 bases). Trimming removed 11 bases from V and 3 bases from J, with 24 bases in between. The length of the CDR3 is 16 residues. The germline gives CDR1 MNHNS, CDR2 SASEGT.

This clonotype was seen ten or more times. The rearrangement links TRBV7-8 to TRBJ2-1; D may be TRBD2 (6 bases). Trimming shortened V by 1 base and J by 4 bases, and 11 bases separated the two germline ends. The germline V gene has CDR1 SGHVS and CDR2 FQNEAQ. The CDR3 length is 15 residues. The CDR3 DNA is TGTGCCAGCAGCTTAGTTGGGACTGGATACAATGAGCAGTTCTTC. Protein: CASSLVGTGYNEQFF.

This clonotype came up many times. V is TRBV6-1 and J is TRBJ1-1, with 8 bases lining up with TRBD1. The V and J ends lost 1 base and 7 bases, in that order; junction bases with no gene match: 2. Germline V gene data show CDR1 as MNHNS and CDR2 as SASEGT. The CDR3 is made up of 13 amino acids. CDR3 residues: CASSEGGQGEAFF. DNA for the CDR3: TGTGCCAGCAGTGAAGGTGGACAGGGTGAAGCTTTCTTT.

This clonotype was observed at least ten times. CDR3 region: CASSYPGLAGSTDTQYF. The CDR3 nucleotides are TGTGCCAGCAGCTACCCGGGACTAGCGGGAAGCACAGATACGCAGTATTTT. The V gene is TRBV5-6, the J gene TRBJ2-3; 13 positions match TRBD2. V lost 3 bases to trimming and J lost 0 bases; unmatched junction nucleotides: 4. Germline V gene sequence: CDR1 SGHDT, CDR2 YYEEEE. The CDR3 is 17 amino acids.

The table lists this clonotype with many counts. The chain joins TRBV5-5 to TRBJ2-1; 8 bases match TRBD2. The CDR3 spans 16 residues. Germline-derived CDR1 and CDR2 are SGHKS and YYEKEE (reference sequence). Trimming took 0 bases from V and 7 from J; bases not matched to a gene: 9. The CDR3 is CASSLGSGLALNEQFF. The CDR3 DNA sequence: TGTGCCAGCAGCTTGGGTAGCGGACTAGCATTAAATGAGCAGTTCTTC.

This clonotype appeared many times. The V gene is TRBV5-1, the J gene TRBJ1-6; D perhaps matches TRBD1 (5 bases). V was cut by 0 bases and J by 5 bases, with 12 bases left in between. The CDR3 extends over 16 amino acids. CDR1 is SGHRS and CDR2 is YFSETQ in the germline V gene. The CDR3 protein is CASSLAAAGDNSPLHF. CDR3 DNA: TGCGCCAGCAGCTTGGCCGCGGCGGGGGATAATTCACCCCTCCACTTT.

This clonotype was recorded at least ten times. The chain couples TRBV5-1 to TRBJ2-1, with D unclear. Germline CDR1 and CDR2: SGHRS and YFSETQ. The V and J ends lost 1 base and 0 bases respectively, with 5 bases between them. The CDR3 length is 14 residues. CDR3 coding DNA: TGCGCCAGCAGCTTGCAGAGCTCCTACAATGAGCAGTTCTTC. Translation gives CASSLQSSYNEQFF.

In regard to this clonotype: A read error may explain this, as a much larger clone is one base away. The CDR3 nucleotides are TGTGCCAGCAGTTTAGTGCAAGAGACTTTCCCGTATTTT. Protein: CASSLVQETFPYF. V usage is TRBV12-3 or TRBV12-4 and J usage is TRBJ2-3, with unresolved D. The CDR3 contains 13 residues. V shed 1 base and J shed 14 bases, with 16 bases lying between them.

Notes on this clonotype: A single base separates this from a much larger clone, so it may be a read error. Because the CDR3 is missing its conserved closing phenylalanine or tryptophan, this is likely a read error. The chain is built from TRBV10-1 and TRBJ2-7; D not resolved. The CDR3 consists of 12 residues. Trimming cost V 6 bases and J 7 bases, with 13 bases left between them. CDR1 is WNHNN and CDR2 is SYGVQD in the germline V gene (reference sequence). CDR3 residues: CASSEGDQEQYG. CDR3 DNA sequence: TGCGCCAGCAGCGAAGGCGACCAAGAGCAGTACGGC.